A selection of T cell receptor beta chains follows, all from one sample in a study of blood T cell repertoires in COVID-19. Generated by immunoSEQ multiplex PCR, the TCRdb table keeps only in-frame clones and is missing some. Seen here are some 260,000 clones, over 75% observed once, and the top ten hold 2.1%. Specimen: peripheral blood. The receptors stem from a woman aged 40 to 55 who had recovered from COVID-19. Both conserved end residues are part of each CDR3. The order of the fields is V gene, CDR3 protein.

>TRBV19
CASSIDSTSGGEQYF
>TRBV19
CASSIQGYQPQHF
>TRBV30
CAWSVQGMTNGYTF
>TRBV5-1
CASSPGIRVNTGELFF
>TRBV18
CASSQRGGPRSYEQYF
>TRBV6-1
CASSDIGSMNEQFF
>TRBV7-9
CASSSPGGFGNTIYF
>TRBV4-2
CASSQMTGTIYSNQPQHF
>TRBV24-1
CATSDIRLAGGADTQYF
>TRBV10-2
CASSERSSGANVLTF